The 30 T cell receptor beta chains presented below share a single source sample, sequenced in a study of a mutant IDH1 vaccine in newly diagnosed glioma. Sequencing used immunoSEQ multiplex PCR; TCRdb keeps in-frame clones, though not all of them. The table lists tens of thousands of clones, roughly nine tenths of them singletons. Noted time point: baseline, week 1 (first vaccination visit). Treatment described: pre-vaccination baseline after standard-of-care therapy. The sample consisted of PBMCs, taken from a glioma patient treated with radiotherapy, temozolomide or both. These receptor sequences come from a middle-aged woman with glioma.

Concerning this clone itself: This CDR3 is missing its conserved last phenylalanine or tryptophan, likely due to a read error. No DNA is shown, since the ends of the CDR3 on it are uncertain; the CDR3 is the one TCRdb lists. This chain's CDR3 is CATQDRLYL. This chain connects TRBV6-5 to TRBJ1-4; the D call TRBD1 from the table was never checked on the DNA. The germline V gene encodes CDR1 MNHEY and CDR2 SVGAGI. The CDR3 region is 9 residues in length, termini included.

The rearrangement joins TRBV7-9 to TRBJ1-1; 8 nucleotides match TRBD1. The V segment lost 7 bases and the J segment 5 bases; nucleotides outside the gene matches: 9. Germline V CDR1 and CDR2: SEHNR, FQNEAQ (reference sequence). The CDR3 runs to 14 residues. The DNA of the CDR3 is TGTGCCAGCACAAGGACAGGGATTAAGACTGAAGCTTTCTTT. Residues: CASTRTGIKTEAFF.

The chain couples TRBV2 to TRBJ2-1; D may be TRBD2 (5 bases). The CDR3 sequence is 14 residues long. The V gene's germline CDR1 is SNHLY and CDR2 FYNNEI. Trimming pared 2 bases from V and 3 bases from J, leaving 8 bases between. The CDR3 DNA reads as TGTGCCAGCAGTGAAACACGGGGCTACAATGAGCAGTTCTTC. Translation: CASSETRGYNEQFF.

The chain is built from TRBV7-2 and TRBJ2-3; D could derive from TRBD1 or TRBD2 (6 bases each). The ends were cut back, 6 bases at V and 8 bases at J, with 18 bases in the middle. Germline V lookup: CDR1 SGHTA, CDR2 FQGNSA. This CDR3 contains 14 residues. CDR3 DNA: TGTGCCAGCAGGCACGGGGGCCAGGGGTCTACGCAGTATTTT. Residues: CASRHGGQGSTQYF.

This clone came up once. This chain links TRBV5-1 with TRBJ2-3, with 10 bases lining up with TRBD1. The CDR3 length is 16 residues. V trimming: 0 bases; J trimming: 0 bases; junction bases outside the gene matches: 1. Germline CDR1 SGHRS, CDR2 YFSETQ. CDR3 sequence (DNA): TGCGCCAGCAGCTTGGGGACAGGGGGGAGCACAGATACGCAGTATTTT. Its protein is CASSLGTGGSTDTQYF.

This rearrangement joins TRBV5-8 to TRBJ1-2, with D possibly being TRBD1 (5 bases). V lost 3 bases to trimming and J lost 2 bases, with 14 bases between them. CDR1 and CDR2 from the germline V gene are SGHTS and YDEGEE. This CDR3 is 15 amino acids long. CDR3 amino acids: CASSSGGRTNYGYTF. As DNA, the CDR3 is TGTGCCAGCAGCTCTGGGGGTAGGACCAACTATGGCTACACCTTC.

The genes are TRBV5-5 and TRBJ2-7; tentatively, D is TRBD1 (6 bases). Germline V CDR1 and CDR2: SGHKS, YYEKEE (reference sequence). The length of the CDR3 is 14 residues. Trimming took off 0 bases at V and 5 bases at J, with 12 bases between the two ends. DNA of the CDR3: TGTGCCAGCAGCTTGGCGGGGACAACGAACGAGCAGTACTTC. Protein: CASSLAGTTNEQYF.

This chain uses TRBV10-3 with TRBJ1-3; possibly TRBD1 for D (6 bases). The V gene's germline CDR1 is ENHRY and CDR2 SYGVKD. The CDR3 runs 16 residues. V dropped 2 bases and J dropped 2 bases, with 13 bases sitting between them. Written as DNA, the CDR3 is TGTGCCATCAGTGAGGGGGACAACAGTCCTGGAAACACCATATATTTT. Translating gives CAISEGDNSPGNTIYF.

The chain combines TRBV2 with TRBJ2-7; TRBD1 matches 8 bases. V dropped 2 bases and J dropped 6; count of bases not matched to a gene: 9. Germline CDR1 and CDR2: SNHLY and FYNNEI. There are 15 residues in the CDR3. CDR3 amino acids: CASSEQGAAGGEQYF. The DNA for the CDR3 is TGTGCCAGCAGTGAACAGGGGGCTGCTGGCGGCGAGCAGTACTTC.

The chain uses TRBV25-1 and TRBJ1-2, with a weak D call TRBD1 (5 bases). The V end lost 3 bases, the J end lost 6 bases, and 5 bases lay between the germline ends. Germline-derived CDR1 and CDR2 are MGHDK and SYGVNS. This CDR3 has 11 amino acids. The CDR3 DNA reads as TGTGCCAGCAGTGACAGGGATGGCTACACCTTC. Translation: CASSDRDGYTF.

The rearrangement links TRBV30 to TRBJ2-5; no clear D. Germline values: CDR1 GTSNPN, CDR2 SVGIG (reference sequence). The CDR3 spans 14 residues. The V gene lost 0 bases and the J gene lost 4 bases, with 12 bases spanning the gap. The CDR3 sequence is CAWSVLNMAETQYF. The CDR3 DNA follows: TGTGCCTGGAGTGTACTAAATATGGCAGAGACCCAGTACTTC.

This chain links TRBV14 with TRBJ1-1; TRBD1 might be the D (6 bases). This CDR3 has 16 amino acids. Germline V gene sequence: CDR1 SGHDN, CDR2 FVKESK. V was cut by 0 bases and J by 0 bases, with 11 bases left in between. Here the CDR3 DNA reads TGTGCCAGCAGCCAAGATCTCGGGACACTGAACACTGAAGCTTTCTTT. The encoded protein is CASSQDLGTLNTEAFF.

This clone was observed a single time. The gene calls are TRBV7-8 and TRBJ2-4, with 14 positions matching TRBD2. The CDR3 is made up of 19 amino acids. Unmatched junction bases numbered 10, after V lost 5 bases and J lost 1 base. Germline values: CDR1 SGHVS, CDR2 FQNEAQ. CDR3 loop: CASSPGLAGALGAKNIQYF. DNA of the CDR3: TGTGCCAGCAGCCCGGGACTAGCGGGGGCCCTGGGGGCCAAAAACATTCAGTACTTC.

This chain links TRBV7-8 with TRBJ1-6; D not resolved. The CDR3 has 14 residues. V lost 7 bases and J 5 bases, leaving 12 bases between the germline ends. The germline gives CDR1 SGHVS, CDR2 FQNEAQ. This chain's CDR3 is CASKPGWDNSPLHF. For the CDR3, the DNA is TGTGCCAGCAAGCCTGGCTGGGATAATTCACCCCTCCACTTT.

The V gene is TRBV5-4, the J gene TRBJ2-1; 8 positions match TRBD2. The CDR3 runs to 14 residues. The V and J ends lost 5 bases and 6 bases, in that order; junction bases with no gene match: 7. Germline CDR1 and CDR2: SGHNT and YYREEE (reference sequence). CDR3 amino acids: CASRPPGTSNEQFF. The CDR3 nucleotides read TGTGCCAGCAGACCCCCCGGGACTAGCAATGAGCAGTTCTTC.

This clone has just one count. The chain employs TRBV14 and TRBJ2-7; D might be TRBD1 or TRBD2, each matching 5 bases. From germline, CDR1 is SGHDN and CDR2 FVKESK. Between the trimmed V and J ends, which lost 4 bases and 4 bases, there was a span of 11 bases. CDR3 length equals 13 residues. This CDR3 is CASSPQGRYEQYF. The CDR3 bases are TGTGCCAGCAGCCCGCAGGGACGATACGAGCAGTACTTC.

V is TRBV6-5 and J is TRBJ1-1, with D possibly TRBD1 on 6 matching bases. The CDR3 sequence is 14 residues long. V was cut by 6 bases and J by 6 bases, with 17 bases left in between. CDR1 is MNHEY and CDR2 is SVGAGI in the germline V gene. CDR3 sequence: CASRPITGLPEAFF. The CDR3 DNA follows: TGTGCCAGCAGGCCTATAACAGGGCTCCCTGAAGCTTTCTTT.

The V call is TRBV19, the J call TRBJ2-5, with 13 bases lining up with TRBD2. The germline V gene has CDR1 LNHDA and CDR2 SQIVND (reference sequence). The J segment lost 5 bases and the V segment lost 5 bases, leaving 11 bases of the junction unmatched. The CDR3 consists of 17 residues. CDR3 sequence reads: CASSPSGTSGIQETQYF. The CDR3, as DNA: TGTGCCAGTAGTCCATCCGGGACTAGCGGGATTCAGGAGACCCAGTACTTC.

The chain links TRBV19 to TRBJ1-4; D remains unclear. Trimming took off 6 bases at V and 4 bases at J, with 6 bases between the two ends. Germline CDR1 LNHDA, CDR2 SQIVND (reference sequence). CDR3 length equals 12 residues. DNA of the CDR3: TGTGCCAGTAGGGGAGGTAATGAAAAACTGTTTTTT. Translating gives CASRGGNEKLFF.

This chain joins TRBV5-1 and TRBJ2-7; maybe TRBD1 (5 bases). V gave up 4 bases and J gave up 5 bases, with 13 bases separating them. This CDR3 spans 13 amino acids. Looked up from germline, CDR1 is SGHRS and CDR2 is YFSETQ. This CDR3 is CASSVQGVDEQYF. CDR3 in DNA: TGCGCCAGCAGCGTTCAGGGTGTTGACGAGCAGTACTTC. Looking up the rest from reference TRBV5-1 and TRBJ2-7 gives the full variable domain: KAGVTQTPRYLIKTRGQQVTLSCSPISGHRSVSWYQQTPGQGLQFLFEYFSETQRNKGNFPGRFSGRQFSNSRSEMNVSTLELGDSALYLCASSVQGVDEQYFGPGTRLTVT.

The chain joins TRBV10-3 to TRBJ2-7; possibly TRBD1 or TRBD2 for D (6 bases each). V lost 6 bases to trimming and J lost 5 bases, with 11 bases between them. The CDR3 has 12 residues. Germline loops: CDR1 ENHRY, CDR2 SYGVKD. CDR3 in amino acids: CAIREGGHEQYF. DNA of the CDR3: TGTGCCATCAGGGAGGGGGGCCACGAGCAGTACTTC.

The chain is built from TRBV19 and TRBJ2-1; D tentatively reads TRBD1 or TRBD2 (5 bases each). V was trimmed by 3 bases and J by 5 bases, leaving 14 bases between them. Germline assignment: CDR1 LNHDA and CDR2 SQIVND (reference sequence). The CDR3 spans 15 residues. CDR3 region: CASSMNLGVNNEQFF. In DNA form, the CDR3 reads TGTGCCAGTAGTATGAACCTGGGGGTAAACAATGAGCAGTTCTTC.

The genes are TRBV5-1 and TRBJ2-2; TRBD1 agrees at 8 bases. With 3 bases clipped from V and 5 bases from J, the junction kept 9 bases outside the gene matches. The V gene's germline CDR1 is SGHRS and CDR2 YFSETQ. The CDR3 is 16 amino acids. CDR3 amino acids: CASSSGVTGGTGELFF. The DNA of the CDR3 is TGCGCCAGCAGCTCGGGCGTTACAGGGGGTACCGGGGAGCTGTTTTTT.

V is TRBV5-4 and J is TRBJ1-1, with TRBD1 matching over 8 bases. CDR1 is SGHNT, CDR2 YYREEE, per germline (reference sequence). V was clipped by 1 base and J by 6 bases; unmatched bases: 8. The CDR3 extends over 15 amino acids. DNA for the CDR3: TGTGCCAGCAGCTTGTCGGCGACAGGGGTACCTGAAGCTTTCTTT. It is translated as CASSLSATGVPEAFF.

Comments on this clone: The CDR3 does not end in the conserved phenylalanine or tryptophan, so this is likely a read error. It is unclear where the CDR3 begins or ends on the DNA, so no DNA is shown, and the CDR3 is as TCRdb lists it. This chain links TRBV5-1 with TRBJ2-7; the table calls TRBD1, which could not be checked here. The CDR3 contains 11 residues when both ends are counted. Germline V lookup: CDR1 SGHRS, CDR2 YFSETQ. The CDR3 region is CASSWDRDPFL.

The V gene is TRBV2, the J gene TRBJ1-1; D not resolved. The CDR3 has 13 amino acids. Trimming stripped 6 bases from V and 0 bases from J, with 8 bases between. The V gene's germline CDR1 is SNHLY and CDR2 FYNNEI. The DNA of the CDR3 is TGTGCCAGCAGGTCCCTCGTGAACACTGAAGCTTTCTTT. Translation: CASRSLVNTEAFF.

The chain employs TRBV5-6 and TRBJ1-2; D is possibly TRBD1 (5 bases). Germline V gene data show CDR1 as SGHDT and CDR2 as YYEEEE. V was cut by 0 bases and J by 2 bases, with 8 bases left in between. The CDR3 is 14 residues long. The CDR3 loop is CASSLDRPNYGYTF. The DNA of the CDR3 is TGTGCCAGCAGCTTGGACAGGCCAAACTATGGCTACACCTTC.

V gene TRBV5-7 combines with J gene TRBJ2-7; 8 nucleotides align to TRBD1. TRBV5-7 is known as an ORF, though its function is uncertain. With 2 bases clipped from V and 3 bases from J, the junction kept 4 bases outside the gene matches. This CDR3 contains 14 residues. Here the CDR3 DNA reads TGTGCCAGCAGCTTCCCTGGACAGGGCTACGAGCAGTACTTC. Amino acids: CASSFPGQGYEQYF.

The chain joins TRBV6-1 to TRBJ1-4; D not certain. The V end lost 10 bases, the J end lost 0 bases, and 9 bases lay between the germline ends. CDR1 is MNHNS, CDR2 SASEGT, per germline. CDR3 size: 13 residues. This CDR3 is CATNRATNEKLFF. The CDR3 region has the DNA TGTGCCACTAACAGAGCAACTAATGAAAAACTGTTTTTT.

This chain connects TRBV6-5 to TRBJ2-7; TRBD1 matches 10 bases. Germline CDR1 reads MNHEY; CDR2 reads SVGAGI. Trimming at V came to 6 bases and at J to 2 bases, leaving 7 bases not matched to a gene. CDR3 length: 15 amino acids. This CDR3 reads CASSRDRGGAYEQYF. The CDR3 region has the DNA TGTGCCAGCAGCAGGGACAGGGGAGGCGCCTACGAGCAGTACTTC.